This TCR beta chain was recovered during a study of somatic mutations in cytotoxic T cells in rheumatoid arthritis. Looked up from germline, CDR1 is SGDLS and CDR2 is YYNGEE. V was pared by 0 bases and J by 1 base, with 7 bases between. This CDR3 is 14 amino acids long. The method was immunoSEQ multiplex PCR; TCRdb's version includes in-frame clones alone and lacks a portion of them. The sample includes 15,000 to 20,000 clones, around 80% seen only once; the top ten take approximately 15%. Isolation of CD4+ and CD8+ cells used positive magnetic bead selection, with purity checked by flow cytometry. The V and J genes are TRBV9 and TRBJ1-1, with D maybe TRBD1 (5 bases). This clonotype was obtained from a woman between 45 and 65 years old with rheumatoid arthritis. Sequenced material: CD8+ T cells sorted from blood. The CDR3 spells CASSVGQPNTEAFF. As DNA, the CDR3 is TGTGCCAGCAGCGTAGGACAGCCGAACACTGAAGCTTTCTTT.